This T cell receptor beta chain was sequenced for a study of response to subunit inactivated influenza vaccine. Germline CDR1 reads SQVTM; CDR2 reads ANQGSEA. The J segment lost 3 bases and the V segment lost 0 bases, leaving 9 bases of the junction unmatched. This CDR3 has 17 amino acids. This clonotype has more than one count but fewer than ten. Its antigen is not known. TCRdb fed the RT-PCR reads into MiXCR, producing one record per CDR3 protein. Of about 500,000 distinct CDR3 sequences listed, approximately 15% are singletons. The study, taken as a whole, reports: The authors suggested that few new T cells are recruited per seasonal influenza vaccination.

The material sequenced was CD4+ T cells sorted from PBMCs, taken 23 to 25 months after vaccination. The chain couples TRBV29-1 to TRBJ2-3; TRBD2 aligns across 10 bases. The TCR originated in a man between 50 and 69 years old who received an inactivated influenza vaccine. The DNA of the CDR3 is TGCAGCGTTGAAGATGTTGAGCGGGGGGGCCGTACAGATACGCAGTATTTT. This encodes CSVEDVERGGRTDTQYF.